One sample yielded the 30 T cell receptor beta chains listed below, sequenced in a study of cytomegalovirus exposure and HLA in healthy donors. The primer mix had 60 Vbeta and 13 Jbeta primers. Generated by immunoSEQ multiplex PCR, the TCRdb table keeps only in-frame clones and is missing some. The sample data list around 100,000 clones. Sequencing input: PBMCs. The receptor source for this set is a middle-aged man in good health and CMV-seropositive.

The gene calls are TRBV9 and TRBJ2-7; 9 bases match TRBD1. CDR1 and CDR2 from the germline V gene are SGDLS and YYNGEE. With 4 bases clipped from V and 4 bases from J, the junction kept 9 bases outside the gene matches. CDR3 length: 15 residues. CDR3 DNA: TGTGCCAGCAGCCCCCAGCCGGGACAGGGTTACGAGCAGTACTTC. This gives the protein CASSPQPGQGYEQYF.

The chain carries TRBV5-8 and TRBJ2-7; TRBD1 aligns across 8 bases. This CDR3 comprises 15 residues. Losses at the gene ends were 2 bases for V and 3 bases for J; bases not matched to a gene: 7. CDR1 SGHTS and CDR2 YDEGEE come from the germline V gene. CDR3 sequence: CASSFVGTGHYEQYF. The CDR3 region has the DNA TGTGCCAGCAGCTTTGTCGGGACAGGCCACTACGAGCAGTACTTC.

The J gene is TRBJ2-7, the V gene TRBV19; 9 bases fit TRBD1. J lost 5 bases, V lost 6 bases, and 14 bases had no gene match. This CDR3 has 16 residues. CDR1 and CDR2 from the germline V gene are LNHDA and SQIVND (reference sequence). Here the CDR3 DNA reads TGTGCCAGTAGAGACACTCCCGGGACAGGGCGCCACGAGCAGTACTTC. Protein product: CASRDTPGTGRHEQYF.

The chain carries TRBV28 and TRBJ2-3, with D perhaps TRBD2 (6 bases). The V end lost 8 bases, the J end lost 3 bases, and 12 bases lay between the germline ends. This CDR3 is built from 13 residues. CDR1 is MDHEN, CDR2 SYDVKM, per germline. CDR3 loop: CASEEGRTDTQYF. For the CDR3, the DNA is TGTGCCAGCGAGGAGGGTCGGACAGATACGCAGTATTTT.

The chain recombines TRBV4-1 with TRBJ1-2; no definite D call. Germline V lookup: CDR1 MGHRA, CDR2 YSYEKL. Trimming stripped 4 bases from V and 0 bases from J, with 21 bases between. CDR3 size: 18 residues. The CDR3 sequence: CASSPQPTSSLANYGYTF. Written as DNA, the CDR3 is TGCGCCAGCAGCCCACAACCGACATCGTCCCTTGCTAACTATGGCTACACCTTC.

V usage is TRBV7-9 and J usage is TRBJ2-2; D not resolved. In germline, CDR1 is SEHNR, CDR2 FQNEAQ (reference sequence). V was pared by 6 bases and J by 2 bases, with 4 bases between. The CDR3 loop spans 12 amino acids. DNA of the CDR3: TGTGCCAGCAGAACAAACACCGGGGAGCTGTTTTTT. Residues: CASRTNTGELFF.

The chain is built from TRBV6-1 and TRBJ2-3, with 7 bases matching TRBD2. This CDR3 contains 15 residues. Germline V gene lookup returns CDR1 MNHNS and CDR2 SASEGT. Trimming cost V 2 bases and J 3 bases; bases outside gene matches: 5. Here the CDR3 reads CASSESGVRTDTQYF. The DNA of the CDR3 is TGTGCCAGCAGTGAAAGCGGGGTCAGAACAGATACGCAGTATTTT.

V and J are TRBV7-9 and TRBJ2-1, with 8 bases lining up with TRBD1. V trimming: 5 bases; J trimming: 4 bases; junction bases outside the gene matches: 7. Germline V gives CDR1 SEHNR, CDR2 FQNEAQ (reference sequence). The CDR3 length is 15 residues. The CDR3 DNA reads TGTGCCAGCAGCGCCGCAGGGGGCGCTTACAATGAGCAGTTCTTC. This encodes CASSAAGGAYNEQFF.

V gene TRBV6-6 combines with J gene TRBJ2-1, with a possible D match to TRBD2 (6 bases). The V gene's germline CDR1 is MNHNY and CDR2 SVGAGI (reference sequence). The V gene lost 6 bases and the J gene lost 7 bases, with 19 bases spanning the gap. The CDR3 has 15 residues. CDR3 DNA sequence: TGTGCCAGCAGGAATAGCGGACGGGTGGGGAATGAGCAGTTCTTC. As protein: CASRNSGRVGNEQFF.

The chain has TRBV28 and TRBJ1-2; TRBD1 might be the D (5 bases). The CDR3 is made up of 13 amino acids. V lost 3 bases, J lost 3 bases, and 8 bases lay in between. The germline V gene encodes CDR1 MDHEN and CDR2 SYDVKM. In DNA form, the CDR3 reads TGTGCCAGCAGTTTGGGGCAGTACTATGGCTACACCTTC. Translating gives CASSLGQYYGYTF.

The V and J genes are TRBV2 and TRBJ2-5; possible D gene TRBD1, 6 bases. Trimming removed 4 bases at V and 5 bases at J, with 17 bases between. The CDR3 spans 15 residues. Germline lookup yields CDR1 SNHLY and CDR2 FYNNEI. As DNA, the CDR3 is TGTGCCAGCAGTGTTTTGGGGGCAATGAGGGAGACCCAGTACTTC. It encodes CASSVLGAMRETQYF.

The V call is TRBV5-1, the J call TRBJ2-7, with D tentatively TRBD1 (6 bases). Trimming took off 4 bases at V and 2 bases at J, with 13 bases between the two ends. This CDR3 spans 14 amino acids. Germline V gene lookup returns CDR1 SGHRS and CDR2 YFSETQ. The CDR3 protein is CASSHPDRTYEQYF. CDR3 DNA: TGCGCCAGCAGCCACCCTGACAGGACCTACGAGCAGTACTTC.

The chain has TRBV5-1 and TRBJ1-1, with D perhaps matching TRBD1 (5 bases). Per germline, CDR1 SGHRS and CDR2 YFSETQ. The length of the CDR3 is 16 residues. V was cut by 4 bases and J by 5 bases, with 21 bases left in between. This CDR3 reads CASSPYNRTFRTEAFF. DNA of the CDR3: TGCGCCAGCAGCCCTTACAACAGGACATTTAGGACTGAAGCTTTCTTT.

CDR3 protein: CASSSLSPDRLREQYF. The DNA of the CDR3 is TGTGCCAGCAGTTCACTATCGCCCGACAGGCTGCGGGAGCAGTACTTC. The V and J genes are TRBV27 and TRBJ2-7, with D perhaps matching TRBD1 (6 bases). The CDR3 spans 16 residues. Trimming took off 4 bases at V and 7 bases at J, with 23 bases between the two ends. Germline V lookup: CDR1 MNHEY, CDR2 SMNVEV (reference sequence).

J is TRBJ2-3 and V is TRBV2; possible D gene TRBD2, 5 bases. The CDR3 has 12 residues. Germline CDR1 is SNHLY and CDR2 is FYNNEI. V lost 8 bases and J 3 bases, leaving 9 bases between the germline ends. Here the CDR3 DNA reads TGTGCCAGCCTTCGGAGGACAGATACGCAGTATTTT. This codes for CASLRRTDTQYF.

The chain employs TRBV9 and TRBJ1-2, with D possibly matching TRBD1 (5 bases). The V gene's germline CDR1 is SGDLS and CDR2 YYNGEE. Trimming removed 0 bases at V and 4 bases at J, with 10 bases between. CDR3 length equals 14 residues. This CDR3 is CASSVAQASYGYTF. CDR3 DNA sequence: TGTGCCAGCAGCGTAGCACAGGCCTCCTATGGCTACACCTTC. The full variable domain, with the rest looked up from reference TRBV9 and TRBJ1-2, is DSGVTQTPKHLITATGQRVTLRCSPRSGDLSVYWYQQSLDQGLQFLIQYYNGEERAKGNILERFSAQQFPDLHSELNLSSLELGDSALYFCASSVAQASYGYTFGSGTRLTVV.

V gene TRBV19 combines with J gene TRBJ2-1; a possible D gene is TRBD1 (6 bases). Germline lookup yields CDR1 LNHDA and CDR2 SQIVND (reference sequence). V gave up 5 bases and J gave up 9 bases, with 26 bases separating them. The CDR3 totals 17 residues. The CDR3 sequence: CASSGETGNWVLGEQFF. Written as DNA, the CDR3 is TGTGCCAGTAGTGGGGAAACAGGGAACTGGGTCCTCGGTGAGCAGTTCTTC.

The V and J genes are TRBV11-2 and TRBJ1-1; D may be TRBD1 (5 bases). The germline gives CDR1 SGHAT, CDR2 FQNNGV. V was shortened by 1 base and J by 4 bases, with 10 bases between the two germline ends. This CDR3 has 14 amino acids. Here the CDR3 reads CASSLAGQGTEAFF. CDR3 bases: TGTGCCAGCAGCTTAGCAGGGCAGGGCACTGAAGCTTTCTTT.

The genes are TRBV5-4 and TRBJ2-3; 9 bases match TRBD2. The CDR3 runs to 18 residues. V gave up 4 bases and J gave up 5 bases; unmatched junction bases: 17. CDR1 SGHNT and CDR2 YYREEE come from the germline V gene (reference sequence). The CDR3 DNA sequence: TGTGCCAGCAGCCAACCGGGACTAGCATTCCCCTCGGTAGATACGCAGTATTTT. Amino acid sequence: CASSQPGLAFPSVDTQYF.

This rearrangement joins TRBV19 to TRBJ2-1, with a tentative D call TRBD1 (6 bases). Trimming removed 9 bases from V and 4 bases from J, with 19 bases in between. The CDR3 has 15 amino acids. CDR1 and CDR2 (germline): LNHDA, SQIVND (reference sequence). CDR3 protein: CASSTHRVSYNEQFF. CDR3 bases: TGTGCCAGCAGCACCCACAGGGTTTCGTACAATGAGCAGTTCTTC.

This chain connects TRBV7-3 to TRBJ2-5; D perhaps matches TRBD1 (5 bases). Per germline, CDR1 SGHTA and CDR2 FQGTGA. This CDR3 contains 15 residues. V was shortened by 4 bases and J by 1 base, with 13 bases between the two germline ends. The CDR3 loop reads CASSSSGDSQETQYF. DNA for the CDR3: TGTGCCAGCAGCTCGAGTGGAGACAGCCAAGAGACCCAGTACTTC.

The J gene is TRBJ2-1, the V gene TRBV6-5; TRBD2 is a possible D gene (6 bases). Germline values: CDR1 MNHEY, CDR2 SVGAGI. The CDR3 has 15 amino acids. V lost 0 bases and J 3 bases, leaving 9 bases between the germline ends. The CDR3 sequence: CASSYSSSGYNEQFF. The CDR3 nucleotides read TGTGCCAGCAGTTACTCGAGTAGCGGCTACAATGAGCAGTTCTTC.

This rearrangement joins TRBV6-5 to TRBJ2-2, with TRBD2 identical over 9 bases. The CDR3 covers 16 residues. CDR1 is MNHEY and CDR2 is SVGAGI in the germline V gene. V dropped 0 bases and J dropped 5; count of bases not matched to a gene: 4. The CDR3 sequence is CASSYSATSGTGELFF. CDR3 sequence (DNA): TGTGCCAGCAGTTACTCCGCGACTAGCGGTACCGGGGAGCTGTTTTTT.

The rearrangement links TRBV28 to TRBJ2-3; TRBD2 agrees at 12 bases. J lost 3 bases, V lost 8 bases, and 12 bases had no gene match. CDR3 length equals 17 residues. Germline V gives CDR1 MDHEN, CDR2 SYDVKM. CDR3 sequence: CASLAGGPIVETDTQYF. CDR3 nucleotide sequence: TGTGCCAGCCTAGCGGGAGGGCCTATAGTGGAGACAGATACGCAGTATTTT. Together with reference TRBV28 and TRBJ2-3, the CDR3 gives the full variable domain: DVKVTQSSRYLVKRTGEKVFLECVQDMDHENMFWYRQDPGLGLRLIYFSYDVKMKEKGDIPEGYSVSREKKERFSLILESASTNQTSMYLCASLAGGPIVETDTQYFGPGTRLTVL.

The CDR3 nucleotides are TGTGCCAGCAGCCCGGGACTAGCGGGACCCAATGAGCAGTTCTTC. Translated, it gives CASSPGLAGPNEQFF. The chain combines TRBV27 with TRBJ2-1; 13 nucleotides agree with TRBD2. This CDR3 spans 15 amino acids. Unmatched junction bases numbered 5, after V lost 6 bases and J lost 6 bases. Germline CDR1 MNHEY, CDR2 SMNVEV (reference sequence).

CDR3 sequence: CASSGAGISYNEQFF. The CDR3 DNA reads as TGCGCCAGCAGCGGAGCGGGCATCTCCTACAATGAGCAGTTCTTC. The gene calls are TRBV5-1 and TRBJ2-1, with a weak D call TRBD2 (6 bases). Between the trimmed V and J ends, which lost 4 bases and 0 bases, there was a span of 11 bases. Germline V gives CDR1 SGHRS, CDR2 YFSETQ. CDR3 length: 15 amino acids.

Here the CDR3 DNA reads TGTGCCAGCAGCATTGGGACAATGTACAATGAGCAGTTCTTC. Translated: CASSIGTMYNEQFF. The chain has TRBV5-5 and TRBJ2-1, with TRBD1 as a possible D gene (6 bases). In germline, CDR1 is SGHKS, CDR2 YYEKEE (reference sequence). This CDR3 has 14 residues. V dropped 4 bases and J dropped 4 bases, with 12 bases sitting between them.

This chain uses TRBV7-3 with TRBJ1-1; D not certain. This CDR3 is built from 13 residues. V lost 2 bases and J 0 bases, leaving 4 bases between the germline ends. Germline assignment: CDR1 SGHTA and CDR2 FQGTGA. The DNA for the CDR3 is TGTGCCAGCAGCTTATATGTGAACACTGAAGCTTTCTTT. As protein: CASSLYVNTEAFF.

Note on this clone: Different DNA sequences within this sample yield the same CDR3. The CDR3 DNA follows: TGTGCCAGCAGCTTACTAGCGGGAGGGCAAGAGACCCAGTACTTC. Translation gives CASSLLAGGQETQYF. The J gene is TRBJ2-5, the V gene TRBV7-6, with 12 bases aligning to TRBD2. Germline V gene data show CDR1 as SGHVS and CDR2 as FNYEAQ. CDR3 length: 15 amino acids. V lost 2 bases and J lost 2; bases outside the gene matches: 0.

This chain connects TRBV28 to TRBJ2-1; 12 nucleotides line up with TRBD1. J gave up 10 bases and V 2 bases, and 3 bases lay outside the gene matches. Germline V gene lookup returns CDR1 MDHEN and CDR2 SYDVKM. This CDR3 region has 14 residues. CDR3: CASSLRDRGQEQFF. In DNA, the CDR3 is TGTGCCAGCAGTTTAAGGGACAGGGGGCAGGAGCAGTTCTTC.